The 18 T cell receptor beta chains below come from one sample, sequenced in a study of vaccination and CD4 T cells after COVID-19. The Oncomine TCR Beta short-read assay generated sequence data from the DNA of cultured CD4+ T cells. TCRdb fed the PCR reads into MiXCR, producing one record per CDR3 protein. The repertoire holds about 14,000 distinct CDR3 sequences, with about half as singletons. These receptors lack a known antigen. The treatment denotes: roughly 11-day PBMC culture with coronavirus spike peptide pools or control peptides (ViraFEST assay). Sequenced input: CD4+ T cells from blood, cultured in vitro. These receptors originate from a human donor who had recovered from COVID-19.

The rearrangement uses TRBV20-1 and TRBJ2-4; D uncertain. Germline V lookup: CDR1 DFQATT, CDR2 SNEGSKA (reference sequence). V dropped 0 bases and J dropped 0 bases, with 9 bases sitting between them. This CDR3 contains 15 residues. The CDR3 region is CSAREHGVAKNIQYF. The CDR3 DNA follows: TGCAGTGCTAGAGAACATGGAGTAGCCAAAAACATTCAGTACTTC.

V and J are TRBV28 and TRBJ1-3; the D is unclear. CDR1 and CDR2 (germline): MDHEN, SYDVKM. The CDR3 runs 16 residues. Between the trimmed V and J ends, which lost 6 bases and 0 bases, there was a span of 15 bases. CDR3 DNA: TGTGCCAGCAGCCCCGGACTGTCAAACTCTGGAAACACCATATATTTT. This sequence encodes CASSPGLSNSGNTIYF.

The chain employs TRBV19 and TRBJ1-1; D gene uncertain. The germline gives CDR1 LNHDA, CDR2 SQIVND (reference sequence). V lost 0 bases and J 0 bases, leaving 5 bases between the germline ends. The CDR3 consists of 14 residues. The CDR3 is CASSIEGVNTEAFF. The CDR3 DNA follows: TGTGCCAGTAGTATAGAGGGAGTGAACACTGAAGCTTTCTTT.

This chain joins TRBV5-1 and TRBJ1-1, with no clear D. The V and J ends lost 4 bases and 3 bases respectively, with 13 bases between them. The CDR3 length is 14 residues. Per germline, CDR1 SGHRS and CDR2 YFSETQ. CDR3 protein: CASSPEVSDTEAFF. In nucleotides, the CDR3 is TGCGCCAGCAGCCCGGAGGTGTCAGACACTGAAGCTTTCTTT.

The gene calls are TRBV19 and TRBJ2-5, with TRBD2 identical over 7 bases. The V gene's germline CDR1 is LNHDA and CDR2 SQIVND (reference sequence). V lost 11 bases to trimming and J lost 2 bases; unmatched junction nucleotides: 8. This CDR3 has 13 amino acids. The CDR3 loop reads CAVSRGVQETQYF. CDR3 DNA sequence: TGTGCCGTTTCCCGGGGGGTTCAAGAGACCCAGTACTTC.

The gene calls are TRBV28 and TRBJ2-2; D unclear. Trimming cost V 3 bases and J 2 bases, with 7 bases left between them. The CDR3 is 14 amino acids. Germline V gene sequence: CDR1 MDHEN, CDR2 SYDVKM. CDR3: CASSFGINTGELFF. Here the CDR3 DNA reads TGTGCCAGCAGTTTTGGGATAAACACCGGGGAGCTGTTTTTT.

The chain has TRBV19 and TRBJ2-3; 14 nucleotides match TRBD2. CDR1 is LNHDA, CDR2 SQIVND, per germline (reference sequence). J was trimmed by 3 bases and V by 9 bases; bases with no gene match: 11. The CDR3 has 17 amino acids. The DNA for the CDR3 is TGTGCCAGCCACCCCCGCGGACTAGCGGGAGGAACAGATACGCAGTATTTT. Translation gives CASHPRGLAGGTDTQYF.

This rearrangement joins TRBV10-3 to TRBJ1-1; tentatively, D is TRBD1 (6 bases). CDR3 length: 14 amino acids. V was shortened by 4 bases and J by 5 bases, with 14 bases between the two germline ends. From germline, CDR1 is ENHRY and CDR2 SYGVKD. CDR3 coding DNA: TGTGCCATCAGTGGCGGGGGGCTGAGGACTGAAGCTTTCTTT. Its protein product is CAISGGGLRTEAFF.

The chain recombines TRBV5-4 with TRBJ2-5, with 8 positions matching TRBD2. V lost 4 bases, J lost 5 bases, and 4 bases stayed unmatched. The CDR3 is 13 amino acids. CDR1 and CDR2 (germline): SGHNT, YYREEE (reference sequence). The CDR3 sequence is CASSPGGGETQYF. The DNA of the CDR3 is TGTGCCAGCAGCCCCGGGGGGGGCGAGACCCAGTACTTC.

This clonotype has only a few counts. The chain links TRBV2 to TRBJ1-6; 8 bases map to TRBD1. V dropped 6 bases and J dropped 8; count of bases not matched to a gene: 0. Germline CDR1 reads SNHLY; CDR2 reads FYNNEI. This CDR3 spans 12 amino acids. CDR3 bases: TGTGCCAGCAGGGGACAGGATTCACCCCTCCACTTT. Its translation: CASRGQDSPLHF.

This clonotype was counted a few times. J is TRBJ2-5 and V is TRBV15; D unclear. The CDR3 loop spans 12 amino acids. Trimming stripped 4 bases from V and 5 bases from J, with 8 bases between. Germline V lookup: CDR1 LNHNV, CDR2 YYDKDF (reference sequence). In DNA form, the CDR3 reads TGTGCCACCAGCAAAGTAATGGAGACCCAGTACTTC. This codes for CATSKVMETQYF. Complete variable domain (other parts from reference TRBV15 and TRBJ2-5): DAMVIQNPRYQVTQFGKPVTLSCSQTLNHNVMYWYQQKSSQAPKLLFHYYDKDFNNEADTPDNFQSRRPNTSFCFLDIRSPGLGDTAMYLCATSKVMETQYFGPGTRLLVL.

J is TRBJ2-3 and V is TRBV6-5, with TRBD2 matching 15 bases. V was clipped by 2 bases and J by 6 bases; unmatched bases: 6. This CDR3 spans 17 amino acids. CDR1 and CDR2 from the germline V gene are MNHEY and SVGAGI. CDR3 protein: CASSYKTGTSGRDTQYF. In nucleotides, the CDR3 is TGTGCCAGCAGTTACAAAACCGGGACTAGCGGGAGGGATACGCAGTATTTT.

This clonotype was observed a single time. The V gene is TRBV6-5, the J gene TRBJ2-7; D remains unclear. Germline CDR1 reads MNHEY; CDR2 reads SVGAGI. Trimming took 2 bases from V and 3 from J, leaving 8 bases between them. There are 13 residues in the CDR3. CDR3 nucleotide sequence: TGTGCCAGCAGTTACGCCGGGCGCTACGAGCAGTACTTC. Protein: CASSYAGRYEQYF.

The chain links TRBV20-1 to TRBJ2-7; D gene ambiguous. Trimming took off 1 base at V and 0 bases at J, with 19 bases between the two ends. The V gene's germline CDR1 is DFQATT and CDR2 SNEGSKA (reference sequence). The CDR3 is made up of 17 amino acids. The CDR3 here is CSARGSGVTVNSYEQYF. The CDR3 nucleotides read TGCAGTGCTAGAGGGTCTGGTGTGACGGTGAACTCCTACGAGCAGTACTTC.

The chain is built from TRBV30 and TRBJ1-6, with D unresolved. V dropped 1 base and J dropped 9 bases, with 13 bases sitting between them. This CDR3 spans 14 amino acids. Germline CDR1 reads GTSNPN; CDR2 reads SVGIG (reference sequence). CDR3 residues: CAWSGGVAGSPLHF. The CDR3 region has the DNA TGTGCCTGGAGTGGGGGTGTTGCGGGTTCACCCCTCCACTTT.

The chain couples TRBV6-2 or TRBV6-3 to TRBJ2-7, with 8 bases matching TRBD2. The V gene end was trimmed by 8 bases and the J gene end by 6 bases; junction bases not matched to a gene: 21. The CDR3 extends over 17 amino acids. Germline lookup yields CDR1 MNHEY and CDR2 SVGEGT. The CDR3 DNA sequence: TGTGCCAGCCGTAGACTAGCGTTAAGCCTTACCCCTGCCGAGCAGTACTTC. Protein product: CASRRLALSLTPAEQYF.

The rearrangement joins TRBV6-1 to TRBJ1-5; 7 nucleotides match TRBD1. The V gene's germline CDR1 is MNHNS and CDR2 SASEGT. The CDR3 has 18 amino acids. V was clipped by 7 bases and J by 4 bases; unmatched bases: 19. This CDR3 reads CASIFGGAPTGRNQPQHF. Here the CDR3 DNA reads TGTGCCAGCATATTCGGTGGGGCCCCGACAGGGAGAAATCAGCCCCAGCATTTT.

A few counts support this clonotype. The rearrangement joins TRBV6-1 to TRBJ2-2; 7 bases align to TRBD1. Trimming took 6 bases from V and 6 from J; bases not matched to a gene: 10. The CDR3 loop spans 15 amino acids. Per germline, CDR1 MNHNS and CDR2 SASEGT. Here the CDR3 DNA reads TGTGCCAGCAGGCACACAGGGGTCCTCTCCGGGGAGCTGTTTTTT. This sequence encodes CASRHTGVLSGELFF.